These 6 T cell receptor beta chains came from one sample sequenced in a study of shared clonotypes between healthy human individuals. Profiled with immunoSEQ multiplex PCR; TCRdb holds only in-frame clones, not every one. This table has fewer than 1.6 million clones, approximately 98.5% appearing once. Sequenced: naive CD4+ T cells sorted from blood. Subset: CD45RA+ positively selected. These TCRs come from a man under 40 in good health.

DNA for the CDR3: TGTGCCAGCAGTGAAGACCCGAACACTGAAGCTTTCTTT. This encodes CASSEDPNTEAFF. The chain employs TRBV2 and TRBJ1-1; D is unclear. The ends were cut back, 1 base at V and 1 base at J, with 4 bases in the middle. Germline CDR1 SNHLY, CDR2 FYNNEI. The CDR3 consists of 13 residues.

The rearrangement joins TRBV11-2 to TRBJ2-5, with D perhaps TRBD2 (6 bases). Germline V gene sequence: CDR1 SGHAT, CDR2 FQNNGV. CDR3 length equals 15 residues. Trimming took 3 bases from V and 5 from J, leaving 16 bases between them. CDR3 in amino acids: CASSFIRGRGETQYF. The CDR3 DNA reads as TGTGCCAGCAGCTTTATTAGGGGCCGGGGGGAGACCCAGTACTTC.

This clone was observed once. In nucleotides, the CDR3 is TGTGCCAGCAGCTTAGTTCAGGACTACAATGAGCAGTTCTTC. Protein product: CASSLVQDYNEQFF. The rearrangement links TRBV11-2 to TRBJ2-1; D gene ambiguous. Per germline, CDR1 SGHAT and CDR2 FQNNGV. The CDR3 length is 14 residues. V lost 1 base, J lost 3 bases, and 7 bases lay in between.

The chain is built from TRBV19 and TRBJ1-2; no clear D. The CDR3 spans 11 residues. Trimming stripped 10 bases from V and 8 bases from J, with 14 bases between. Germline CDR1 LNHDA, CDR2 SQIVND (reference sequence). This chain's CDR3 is CAITRVGGYTF. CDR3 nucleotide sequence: TGTGCCATTACGAGGGTAGGCGGCTACACCTTC.

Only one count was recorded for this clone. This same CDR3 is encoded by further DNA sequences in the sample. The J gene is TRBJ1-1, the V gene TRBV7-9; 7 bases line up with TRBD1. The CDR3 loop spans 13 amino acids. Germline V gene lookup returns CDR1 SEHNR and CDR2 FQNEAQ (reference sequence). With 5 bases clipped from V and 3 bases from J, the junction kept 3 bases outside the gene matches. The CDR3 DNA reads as TGTGCCAGCAGCCTAACAGGGGACACTGAAGCTTTCTTT. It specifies CASSLTGDTEAFF.

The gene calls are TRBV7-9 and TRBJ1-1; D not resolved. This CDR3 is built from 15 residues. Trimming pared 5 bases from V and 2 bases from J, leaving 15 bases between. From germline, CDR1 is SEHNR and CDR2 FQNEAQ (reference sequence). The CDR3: CASSGRGAENTEAFF. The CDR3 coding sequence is TGTGCCAGCAGCGGCCGAGGAGCCGAAAACACTGAAGCTTTCTTT.